This entry features one T cell receptor beta chain sequence. The sample holds other DNA sequences that translate to the same CDR3. Trimming took 3 bases from V and 6 from J; bases not matched to a gene: 3. The CDR3 runs 14 residues. Germline V gives CDR1 KGHDR, CDR2 SFDVKD. This sample was taken from a study of blood T cell repertoires in COVID-19. This table comes from immunoSEQ multiplex PCR, and its TCRdb copy is limited to in-frame clones, with some not included. The sample gives more than 300,000 clones, approximately 91% of which show up once; roughly 3.9% is in the top ten. This TCR came from a woman between 25 and 40 years old who had been exposed to COVID-19. The J gene is TRBJ1-2, the V gene TRBV24-1; 10 bases are a match to TRBD1. The sequencing sample was made of PBMCs or T cells enriched from blood (not recorded which). The CDR3 sequence is CATSDPGTGDGYTF. As DNA, the CDR3 is TGTGCCACCAGTGATCCCGGGACAGGGGATGGCTACACCTTC.